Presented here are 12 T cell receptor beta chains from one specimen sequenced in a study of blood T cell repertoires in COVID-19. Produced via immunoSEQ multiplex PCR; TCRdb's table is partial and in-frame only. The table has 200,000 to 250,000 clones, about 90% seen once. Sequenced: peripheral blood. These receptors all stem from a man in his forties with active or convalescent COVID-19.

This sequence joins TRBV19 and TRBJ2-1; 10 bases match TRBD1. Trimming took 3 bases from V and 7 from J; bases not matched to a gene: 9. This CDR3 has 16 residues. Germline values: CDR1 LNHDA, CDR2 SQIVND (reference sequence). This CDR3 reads CASSIFWTGGRNEQFF. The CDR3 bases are TGTGCCAGTAGTATTTTTTGGACAGGGGGTAGAAATGAGCAGTTCTTC.

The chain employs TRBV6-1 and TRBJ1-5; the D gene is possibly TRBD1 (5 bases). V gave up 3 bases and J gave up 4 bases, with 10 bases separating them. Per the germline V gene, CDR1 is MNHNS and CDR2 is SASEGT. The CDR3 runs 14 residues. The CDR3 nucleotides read TGTGCCAGCAGTGACAGGGTGGGGAATCAGCCCCAGCATTTT. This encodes CASSDRVGNQPQHF.

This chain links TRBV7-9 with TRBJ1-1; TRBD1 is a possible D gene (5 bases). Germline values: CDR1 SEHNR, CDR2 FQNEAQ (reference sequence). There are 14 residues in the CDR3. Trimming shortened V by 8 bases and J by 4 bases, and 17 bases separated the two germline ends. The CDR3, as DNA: TGTGCCAGCGCCACGGGACTTCTGGGCACTGAAGCTTTCTTT. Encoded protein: CASATGLLGTEAFF. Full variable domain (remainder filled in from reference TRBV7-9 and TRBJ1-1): DTGVSQNPRHKITKRGQNVTFRCDPISEHNRLYWYRQTLGQGPEFLTYFQNEAQLEKSRLLSDRFSAERPKGSFSTLEIQRTEQGDSAMYLCASATGLLGTEAFFGQGTRLTVV.

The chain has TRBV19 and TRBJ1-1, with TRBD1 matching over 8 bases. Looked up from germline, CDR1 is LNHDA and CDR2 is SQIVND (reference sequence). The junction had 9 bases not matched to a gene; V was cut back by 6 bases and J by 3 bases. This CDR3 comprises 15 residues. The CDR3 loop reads CASRPDRVTDTEAFF. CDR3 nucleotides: TGTGCCAGTAGACCGGACAGGGTAACGGACACTGAAGCTTTCTTT.

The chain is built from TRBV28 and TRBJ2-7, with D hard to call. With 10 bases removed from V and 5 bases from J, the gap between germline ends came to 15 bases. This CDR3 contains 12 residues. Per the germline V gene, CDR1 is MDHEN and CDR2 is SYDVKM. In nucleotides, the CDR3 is TGTGCCACCTCGCTAGTAGTAAACGAGCAGTACTTC. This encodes CATSLVVNEQYF.

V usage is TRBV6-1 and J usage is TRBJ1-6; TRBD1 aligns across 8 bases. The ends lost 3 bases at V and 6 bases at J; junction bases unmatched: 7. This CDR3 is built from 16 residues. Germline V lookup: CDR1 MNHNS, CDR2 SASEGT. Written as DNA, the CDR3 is TGTGCCAGCAGTGAGTCCGCCGGACAGGGTAATTCACCCCTCCACTTT. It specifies CASSESAGQGNSPLHF.

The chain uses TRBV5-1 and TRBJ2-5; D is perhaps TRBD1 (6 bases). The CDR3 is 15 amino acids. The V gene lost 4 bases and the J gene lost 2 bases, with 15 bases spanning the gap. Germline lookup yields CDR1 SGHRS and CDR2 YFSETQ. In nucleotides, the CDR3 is TGCGCCAGCAGCCCCTCGGGACACAATCAAGAGACCCAGTACTTC. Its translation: CASSPSGHNQETQYF.

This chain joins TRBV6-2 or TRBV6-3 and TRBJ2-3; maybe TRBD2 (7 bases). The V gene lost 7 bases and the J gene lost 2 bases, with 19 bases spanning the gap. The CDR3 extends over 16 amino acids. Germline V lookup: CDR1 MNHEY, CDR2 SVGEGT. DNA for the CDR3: TGTGCCAGCACCCCTGGGCTGGGGGGGGCCACAGATACGCAGTATTTT. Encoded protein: CASTPGLGGATDTQYF.

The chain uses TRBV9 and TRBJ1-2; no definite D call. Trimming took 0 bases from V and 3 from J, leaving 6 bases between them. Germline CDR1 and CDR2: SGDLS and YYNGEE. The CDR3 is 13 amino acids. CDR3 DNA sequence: TGTGCCAGCAGCGTAGAACCGGACTATGGCTACACCTTC. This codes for CASSVEPDYGYTF.

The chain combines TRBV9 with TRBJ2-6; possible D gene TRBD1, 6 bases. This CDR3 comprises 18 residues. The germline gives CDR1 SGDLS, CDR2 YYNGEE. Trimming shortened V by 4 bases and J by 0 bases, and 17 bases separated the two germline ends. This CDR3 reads CASSPKDRLRSGANVLTF. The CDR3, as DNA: TGTGCCAGCAGCCCTAAAGACAGGCTACGCTCTGGGGCCAACGTCCTGACTTTC.

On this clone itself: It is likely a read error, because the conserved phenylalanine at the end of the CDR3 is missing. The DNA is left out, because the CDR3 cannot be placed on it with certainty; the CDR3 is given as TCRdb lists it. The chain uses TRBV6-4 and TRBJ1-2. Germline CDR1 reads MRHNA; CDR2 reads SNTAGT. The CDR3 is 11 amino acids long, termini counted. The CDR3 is CASSDPGRQRL.

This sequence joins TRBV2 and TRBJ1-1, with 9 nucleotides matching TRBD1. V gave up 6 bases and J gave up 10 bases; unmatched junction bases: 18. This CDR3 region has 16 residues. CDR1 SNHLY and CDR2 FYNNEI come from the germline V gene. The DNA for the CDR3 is TGTGCCAGCAGCGAAACCGAACAGGGGGCCAGTCGGATAGCTTTCTTT. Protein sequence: CASSETEQGASRIAFF.